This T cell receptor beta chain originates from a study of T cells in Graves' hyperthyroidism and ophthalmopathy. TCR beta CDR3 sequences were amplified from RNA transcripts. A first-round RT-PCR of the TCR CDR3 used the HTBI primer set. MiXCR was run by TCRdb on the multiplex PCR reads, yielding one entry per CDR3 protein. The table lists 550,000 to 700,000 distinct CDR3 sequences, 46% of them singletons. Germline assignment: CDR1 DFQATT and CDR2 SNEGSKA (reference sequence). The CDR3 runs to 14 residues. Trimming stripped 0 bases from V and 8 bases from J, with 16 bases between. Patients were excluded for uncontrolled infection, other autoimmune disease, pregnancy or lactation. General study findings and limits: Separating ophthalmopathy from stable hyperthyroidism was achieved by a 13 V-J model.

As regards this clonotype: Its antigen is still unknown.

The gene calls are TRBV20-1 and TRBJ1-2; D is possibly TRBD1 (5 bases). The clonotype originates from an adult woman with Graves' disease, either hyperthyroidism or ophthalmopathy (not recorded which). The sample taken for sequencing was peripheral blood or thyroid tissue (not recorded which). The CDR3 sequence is CSAREGGGGLGYTF. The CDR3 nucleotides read TGCAGTGCTAGAGAGGGGGGGGGGGGGTTGGGCTACACCTTC.